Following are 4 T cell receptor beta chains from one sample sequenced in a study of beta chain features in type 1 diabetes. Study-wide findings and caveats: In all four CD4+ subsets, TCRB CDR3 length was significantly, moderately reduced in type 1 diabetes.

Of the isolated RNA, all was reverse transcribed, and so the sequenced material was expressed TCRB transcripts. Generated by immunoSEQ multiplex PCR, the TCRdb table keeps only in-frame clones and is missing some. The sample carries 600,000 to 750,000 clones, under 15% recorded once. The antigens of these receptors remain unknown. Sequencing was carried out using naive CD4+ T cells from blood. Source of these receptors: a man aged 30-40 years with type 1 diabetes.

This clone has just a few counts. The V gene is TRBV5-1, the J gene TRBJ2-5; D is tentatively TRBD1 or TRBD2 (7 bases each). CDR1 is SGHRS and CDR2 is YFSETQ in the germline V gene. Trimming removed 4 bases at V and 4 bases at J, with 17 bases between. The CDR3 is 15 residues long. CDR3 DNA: TGCGCCAGCAGCCTCCGGGGAGGGGGCACAGAGACCCAGTACTTC. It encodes CASSLRGGGTETQYF. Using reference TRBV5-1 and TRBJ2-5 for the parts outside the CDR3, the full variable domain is KAGVTQTPRYLIKTRGQQVTLSCSPISGHRSVSWYQQTPGQGLQFLFEYFSETQRNKGNFPGRFSGRQFSNSRSEMNVSTLELGDSALYLCASSLRGGGTETQYFGPGTRLLVL.

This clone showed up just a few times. DNA of the CDR3: TGTGCCAGCAGCTCCCGGACAGGGAGCGAGCAGTACTTC. Its translation: CASSSRTGSEQYF. The chain employs TRBV5-6 and TRBJ2-7; 8 bases are a match to TRBD1. Germline V lookup: CDR1 SGHDT, CDR2 YYEEEE. The CDR3 contains 13 residues. With V trimmed by 3 bases and J by 6 bases, 5 bases remained unmatched.

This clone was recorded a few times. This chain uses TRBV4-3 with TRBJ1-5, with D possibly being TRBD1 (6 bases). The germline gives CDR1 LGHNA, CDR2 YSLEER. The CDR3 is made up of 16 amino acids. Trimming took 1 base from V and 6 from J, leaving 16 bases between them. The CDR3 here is CASSQAIDRLGQPQHF. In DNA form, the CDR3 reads TGCGCCAGCAGCCAAGCTATTGACAGGCTCGGTCAGCCCCAGCATTTT.

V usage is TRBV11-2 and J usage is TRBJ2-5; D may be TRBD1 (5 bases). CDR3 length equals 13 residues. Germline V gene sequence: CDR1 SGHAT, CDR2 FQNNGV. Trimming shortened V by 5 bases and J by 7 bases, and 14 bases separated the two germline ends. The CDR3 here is CASSDGHGGTQYF. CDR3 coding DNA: TGTGCCAGCAGCGATGGACATGGCGGGACCCAGTACTTC.